This entry concerns a single T cell receptor (beta chain). These data come from a study of blood T cell repertoires in COVID-19. For the study at large: Some COVID-19 samples were acute and others convalescent; all came from the United States, Italy and Spain. PBMCs, B-cell-depleted T cells, or T cells provided the cDNA or gDNA that made up the material.

The CDR3 spans 14 residues. The ends lost 6 bases at V and 4 bases at J; junction bases unmatched: 7. From germline, CDR1 is SNHLY and CDR2 FYNNEI. Participants' own reports of clinical history determined their cohort assignment. Sequenced by immunoSEQ multiplex PCR; TCRdb stores in-frame clones only, minus some. The sample includes fewer than 200,000 clones, over 80% of them seen just once. The clonotype comes from a woman aged 25 to 39 who had been exposed to COVID-19. This chain links TRBV2 with TRBJ2-7, with TRBD1 identical over 9 bases. The sequencing sample was made of PBMCs or T cells enriched from blood (not recorded which). CDR3 nucleotide sequence: TGTGCCAGCAGCATCCGGGACAGGGTATACGAGCAGTACTTC. Protein product: CASSIRDRVYEQYF.